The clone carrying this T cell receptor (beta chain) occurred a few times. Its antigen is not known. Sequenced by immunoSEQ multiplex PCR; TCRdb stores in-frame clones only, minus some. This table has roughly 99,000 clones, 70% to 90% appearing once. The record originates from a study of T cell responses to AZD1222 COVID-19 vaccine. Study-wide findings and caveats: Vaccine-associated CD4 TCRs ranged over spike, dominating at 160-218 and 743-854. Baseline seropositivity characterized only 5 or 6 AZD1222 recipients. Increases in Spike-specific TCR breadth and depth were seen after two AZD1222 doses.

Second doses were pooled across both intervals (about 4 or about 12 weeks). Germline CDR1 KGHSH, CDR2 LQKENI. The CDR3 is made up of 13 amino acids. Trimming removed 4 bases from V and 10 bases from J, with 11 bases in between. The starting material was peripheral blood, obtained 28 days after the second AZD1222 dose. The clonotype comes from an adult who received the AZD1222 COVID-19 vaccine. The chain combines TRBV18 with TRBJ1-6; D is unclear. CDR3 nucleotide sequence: TGTGCCAGCTCACGGGAACATGGGTCACCCCTCCACTTT. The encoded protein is CASSREHGSPLHF.